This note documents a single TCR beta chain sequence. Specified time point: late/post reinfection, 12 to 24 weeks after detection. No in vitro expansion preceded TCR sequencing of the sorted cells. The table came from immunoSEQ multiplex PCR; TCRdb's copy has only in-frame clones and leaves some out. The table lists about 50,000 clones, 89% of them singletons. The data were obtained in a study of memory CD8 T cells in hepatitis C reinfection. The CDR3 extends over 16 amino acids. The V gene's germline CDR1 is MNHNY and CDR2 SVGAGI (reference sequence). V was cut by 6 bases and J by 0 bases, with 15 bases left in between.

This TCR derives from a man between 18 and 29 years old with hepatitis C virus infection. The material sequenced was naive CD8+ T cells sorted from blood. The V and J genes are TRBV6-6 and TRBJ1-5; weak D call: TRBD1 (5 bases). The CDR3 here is CASRVPGGSSNQPQHF. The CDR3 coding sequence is TGTGCCAGCAGGGTACCGGGGGGAAGTAGCAATCAGCCCCAGCATTTT.